The 9 T cell receptor beta chains presented below share a single source sample, sequenced in a study of T cells after yellow fever vaccination (dated by TCRdb to between 2019 and 2020). Receptor libraries were prepared by 5' RACE. TCRdb records Illumina HiSeq 2500 as the sequencer. TCRdb trimmed the raw reads at Q25, called clones with MiXCR and kept productive beta chains. Rows with a matching CDR3 protein are joined into one entry that keeps the most common DNA and genes. This sample holds hundreds of thousands of distinct CDR3 sequences; roughly 8.7% were observed only once. Of the sample, roughly 17% is held by the ten largest clones. This specimen's treatment or condition label, per the study, means: live attenuated yellow fever vaccine strain. The starting material was PBMCs, obtained on the day of the first yellow fever vaccination. The receptors come from a man between 18 and 35 years old who received the YFV17D yellow fever vaccine.

This clonotype was recorded many times. This chain connects TRBV19 to TRBJ2-1; D call uncertain. Germline V CDR1 and CDR2: LNHDA, SQIVND (reference sequence). The CDR3 extends over 14 amino acids. Trimming pared 5 bases from V and 3 bases from J, leaving 11 bases between. The CDR3 nucleotides are TGTGCCAGTAGTGGTGGTCCCCTCTACAATGAGCAGTTCTTC. Protein product: CASSGGPLYNEQFF. Combining the CDR3 with reference TRBV19 and TRBJ2-1 gives the whole variable domain DGGITQSPKYLFRKEGQNVTLSCEQNLNHDAMYWYRQDPGQGLRLIYYSQIVNDFQKGDIAEGYSVSREKKESFPLTVTSAQKNPTAFYLCASSGGPLYNEQFFGPGTRLTVL.

The V gene is TRBV7-9, the J gene TRBJ2-3; D uncertain. This CDR3 region has 15 residues. V was clipped by 5 bases and J by 2 bases, with 14 bases between them. Germline values: CDR1 SEHNR, CDR2 FQNEAQ (reference sequence). CDR3 residues: CASSTDSGATDTQYF. Here the CDR3 DNA reads TGTGCCAGCAGCACCGACTCCGGCGCCACAGATACGCAGTATTTT.

This clonotype has a handful of counts. This chain joins TRBV29-1 and TRBJ1-1; D remains unclear. CDR1 and CDR2 (germline): SQVTM, ANQGSEA. Deletions cut 7 bases from V and 7 bases from J, with 13 bases between. The CDR3 is made up of 11 amino acids. CDR3 sequence (DNA): TGCAGCGCCCTTAGGTTGGGTGAAGCTTTCTTT. Protein product: CSALRLGEAFF.

This clonotype has a count of ten or more. The chain carries TRBV19 and TRBJ2-1, with a tentative D call TRBD2 (5 bases). The germline gives CDR1 LNHDA, CDR2 SQIVND (reference sequence). This CDR3 region has 13 residues. V lost 3 bases to trimming and J lost 4 bases, with 7 bases between them. As DNA, the CDR3 is TGTGCCAGTAGTATCGGGGTGTACAATGAGCAGTTCTTC. Its translation: CASSIGVYNEQFF. The variable domain in full, completed from reference TRBV19 and TRBJ2-1, reads DGGITQSPKYLFRKEGQNVTLSCEQNLNHDAMYWYRQDPGQGLRLIYYSQIVNDFQKGDIAEGYSVSREKKESFPLTVTSAQKNPTAFYLCASSIGVYNEQFFGPGTRLTVL.

The chain has TRBV29-1 and TRBJ2-1; D may be TRBD1 (6 bases). The V end lost 5 bases, the J end lost 5 bases, and 19 bases lay between the germline ends. Germline values: CDR1 SQVTM, CDR2 ANQGSEA. The CDR3 is 15 residues long. CDR3 amino acids: CSVRQAARGDNEQFF. The CDR3 region has the DNA TGCAGCGTTCGACAGGCGGCCAGGGGAGACAATGAGCAGTTCTTC.

This chain connects TRBV12-3 or TRBV12-4 to TRBJ1-2; D is uncertain. Between the trimmed V and J ends, which lost 3 bases and 7 bases, there was a span of 12 bases. This CDR3 spans 13 amino acids. CDR3 loop: CASSLWESGGYTF. The CDR3 DNA is TGTGCCAGCAGTTTGTGGGAATCAGGTGGCTACACCTTC.

This clonotype appeared a few times. The rearrangement links TRBV14 to TRBJ2-5; TRBD2 matches at 7 bases. The CDR3 is made up of 16 amino acids. Germline V gives CDR1 SGHDN, CDR2 FVKESK. With V trimmed by 1 base and J by 2 bases, 7 bases remained unmatched. DNA for the CDR3: TGTGCCAGCAGCCAAGCCGGGACTATGCCACAAGAGACCCAGTACTTC. Translating it yields CASSQAGTMPQETQYF. Based on the CDR3 plus reference TRBV14 and TRBJ2-5, the full variable domain is EAGVTQFPSHSVIEKGQTVTLRCDPISGHDNLYWYRRVMGKEIKFLLHFVKESKQDESGMPNNRFLAERTGGTYSTLKVQPAELEDSGVYFCASSQAGTMPQETQYFGPGTRLLVL.

The chain is built from TRBV14 and TRBJ2-5; D is unclear. The CDR3 has 14 residues. The germline gives CDR1 SGHDN, CDR2 FVKESK. Deletions cut 1 base from V and 5 bases from J, with 11 bases between. The CDR3 DNA follows: TGTGCCAGCAGCCAAGGAACCTCTTGGGAGACCCAGTACTTC. It yields the protein CASSQGTSWETQYF.

This clonotype has a count of ten or more. The genes are TRBV5-1 and TRBJ2-7; 7 nucleotides agree with TRBD1. J gave up 1 base and V 5 bases, and 9 bases lay outside the gene matches. In germline, CDR1 is SGHRS, CDR2 YFSETQ. The CDR3 contains 15 residues. Written as DNA, the CDR3 is TGCGCCAGCAGGGACCGGGACAGACTTTCCTACGAGCAGTACTTC. Translating it yields CASRDRDRLSYEQYF. Drawing the rest from reference TRBV5-1 and TRBJ2-7, the complete variable domain is KAGVTQTPRYLIKTRGQQVTLSCSPISGHRSVSWYQQTPGQGLQFLFEYFSETQRNKGNFPGRFSGRQFSNSRSEMNVSTLELGDSALYLCASRDRDRLSYEQYFGPGTRLTVT.